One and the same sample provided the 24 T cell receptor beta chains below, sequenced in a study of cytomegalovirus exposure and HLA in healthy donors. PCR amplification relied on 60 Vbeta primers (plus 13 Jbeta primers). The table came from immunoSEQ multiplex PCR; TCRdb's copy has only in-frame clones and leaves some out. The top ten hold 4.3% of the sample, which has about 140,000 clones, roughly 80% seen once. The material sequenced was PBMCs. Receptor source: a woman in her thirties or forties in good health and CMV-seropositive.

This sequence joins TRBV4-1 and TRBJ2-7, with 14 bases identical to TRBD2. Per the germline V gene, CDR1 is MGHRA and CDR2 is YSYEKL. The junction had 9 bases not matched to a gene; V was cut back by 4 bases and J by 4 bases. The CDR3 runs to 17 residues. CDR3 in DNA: TGCGCCAGCAGCCTCGACTCCGGGACTAGCGGGGGATACGAGCAGTACTTC. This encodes CASSLDSGTSGGYEQYF.

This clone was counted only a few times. CDR3 sequence reads: CASSRYSRDRVLNQPQHF. CDR3 DNA: TGTGCCAGCAGCCGGTATTCCCGGGACAGGGTCCTCAATCAGCCCCAGCATTTT. The genes are TRBV5-5 and TRBJ1-5; 9 nucleotides line up with TRBD1. The CDR3 is 18 amino acids. CDR1 and CDR2 from the germline V gene are SGHKS and YYEKEE (reference sequence). With 4 bases clipped from V and 3 bases from J, the junction kept 14 bases outside the gene matches.

Here the CDR3 reads CASSPDQGRNYGYTF. DNA for the CDR3: TGTGCCAGCAGCCCTGATCAGGGGCGCAACTATGGCTACACCTTC. The rearrangement joins TRBV7-9 to TRBJ1-2, with a possible D match to TRBD1 (6 bases). Germline CDR1 SEHNR, CDR2 FQNEAQ (reference sequence). Trimming removed 5 bases at V and 2 bases at J, with 15 bases between. The CDR3 covers 15 residues.

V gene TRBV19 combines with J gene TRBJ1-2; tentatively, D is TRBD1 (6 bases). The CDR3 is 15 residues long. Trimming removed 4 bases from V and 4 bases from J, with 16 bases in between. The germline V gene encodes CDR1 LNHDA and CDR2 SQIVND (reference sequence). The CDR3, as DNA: TGTGCCAGTAGTACACACCGGACAGTAGGCTATGGCTACACCTTC. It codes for CASSTHRTVGYGYTF.

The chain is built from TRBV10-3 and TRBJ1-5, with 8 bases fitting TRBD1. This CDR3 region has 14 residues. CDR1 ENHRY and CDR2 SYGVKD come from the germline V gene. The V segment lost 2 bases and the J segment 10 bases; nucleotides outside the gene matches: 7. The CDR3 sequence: CAISEGRGLLPQHF. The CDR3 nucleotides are TGTGCCATCAGTGAGGGCAGGGGGCTTCTTCCCCAGCATTTT.

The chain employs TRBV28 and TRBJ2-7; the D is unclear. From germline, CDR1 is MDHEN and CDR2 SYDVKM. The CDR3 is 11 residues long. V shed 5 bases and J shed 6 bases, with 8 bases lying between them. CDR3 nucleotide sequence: TGTGCCAGCAGTGGGCGAGTCGAGCAGTACTTC. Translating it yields CASSGRVEQYF.

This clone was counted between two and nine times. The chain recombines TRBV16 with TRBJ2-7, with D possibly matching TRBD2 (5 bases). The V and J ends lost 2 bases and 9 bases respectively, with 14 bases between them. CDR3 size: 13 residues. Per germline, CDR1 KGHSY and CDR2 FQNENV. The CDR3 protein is CASSQPSSIGQYF. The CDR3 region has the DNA TGTGCCAGCAGCCAACCTAGCTCAATCGGGCAGTACTTC.

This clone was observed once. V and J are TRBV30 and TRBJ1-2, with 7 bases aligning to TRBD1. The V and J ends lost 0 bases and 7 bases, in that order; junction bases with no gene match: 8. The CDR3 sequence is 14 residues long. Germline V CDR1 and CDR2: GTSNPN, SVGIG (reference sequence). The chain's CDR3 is CAWSVRQGERGYTF. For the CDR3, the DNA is TGTGCCTGGAGTGTACGTCAGGGGGAGCGTGGCTACACCTTC.

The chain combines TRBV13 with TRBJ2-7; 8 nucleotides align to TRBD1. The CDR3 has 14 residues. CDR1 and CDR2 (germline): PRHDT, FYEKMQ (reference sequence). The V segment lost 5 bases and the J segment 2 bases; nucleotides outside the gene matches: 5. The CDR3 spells CASSDRGTPYEQYF. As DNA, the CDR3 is TGTGCCAGCAGCGACAGGGGAACCCCCTACGAGCAGTACTTC.

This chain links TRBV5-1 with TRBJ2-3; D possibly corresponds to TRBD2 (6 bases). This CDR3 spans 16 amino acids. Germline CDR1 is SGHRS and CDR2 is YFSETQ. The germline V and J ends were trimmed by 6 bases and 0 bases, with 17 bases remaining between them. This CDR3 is CASTSSGSQSTDTQYF. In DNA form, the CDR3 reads TGCGCCAGCACCTCCTCCGGGAGCCAAAGCACAGATACGCAGTATTTT.

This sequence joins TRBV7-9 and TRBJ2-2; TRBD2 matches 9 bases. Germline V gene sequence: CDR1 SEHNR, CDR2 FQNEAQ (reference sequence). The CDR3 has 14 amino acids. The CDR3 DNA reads TGTTCCACAGTAGCGGGAGCGAACACCGGGGAGCTGTTTTTT. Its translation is CSTVAGANTGELFF.

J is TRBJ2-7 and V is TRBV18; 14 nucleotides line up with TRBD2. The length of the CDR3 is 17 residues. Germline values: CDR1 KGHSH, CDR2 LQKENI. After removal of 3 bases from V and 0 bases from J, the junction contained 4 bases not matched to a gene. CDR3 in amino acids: CASSPGTSGSFSYEQYF. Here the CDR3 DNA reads TGTGCCAGCTCACCCGGGACTAGCGGGAGTTTCTCCTACGAGCAGTACTTC.

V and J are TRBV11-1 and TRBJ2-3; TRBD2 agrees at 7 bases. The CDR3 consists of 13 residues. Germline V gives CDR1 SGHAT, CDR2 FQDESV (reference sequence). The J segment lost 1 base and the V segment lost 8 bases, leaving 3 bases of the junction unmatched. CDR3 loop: CASREDGTDTQYF. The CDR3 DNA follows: TGTGCCAGCCGGGAGGATGGCACAGATACGCAGTATTTT.

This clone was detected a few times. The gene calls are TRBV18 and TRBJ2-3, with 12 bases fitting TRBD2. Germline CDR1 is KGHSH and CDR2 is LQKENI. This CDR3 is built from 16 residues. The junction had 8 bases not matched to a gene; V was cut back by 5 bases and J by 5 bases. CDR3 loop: CASSMLAGGPQDTQYF. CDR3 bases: TGTGCCAGCTCAATGCTAGCGGGGGGGCCTCAAGATACGCAGTATTTT. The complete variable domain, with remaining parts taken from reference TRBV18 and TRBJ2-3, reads NAGVMQNPRHLVRRRGQEARLRCSPMKGHSHVYWYRQLPEEGLKFMVYLQKENIIDESGMPKERFSAEFPKEGPSILRIQQVVRGDSAAYFCASSMLAGGPQDTQYFGPGTRLTVL.

The CDR3 region has the DNA TGCGCCAGCAGCCTCGAACAGGGGGCTGGTCAGCCCCAGCATTTT. It encodes CASSLEQGAGQPQHF. This chain links TRBV4-1 with TRBJ1-5, with 9 bases aligning to TRBD1. Germline lookup yields CDR1 MGHRA and CDR2 YSYEKL. The CDR3 spans 15 residues. Unmatched junction bases numbered 7, after V lost 4 bases and J lost 6 bases.

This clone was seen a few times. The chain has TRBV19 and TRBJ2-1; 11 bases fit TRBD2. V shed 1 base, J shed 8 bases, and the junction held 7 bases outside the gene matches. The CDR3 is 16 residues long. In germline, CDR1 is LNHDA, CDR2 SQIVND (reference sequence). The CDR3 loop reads CASSIAPGLAVHEQFF. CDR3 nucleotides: TGTGCCAGTAGTATAGCCCCGGGACTAGCGGTGCATGAGCAGTTCTTC. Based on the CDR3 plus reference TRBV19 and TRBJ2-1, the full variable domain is DGGITQSPKYLFRKEGQNVTLSCEQNLNHDAMYWYRQDPGQGLRLIYYSQIVNDFQKGDIAEGYSVSREKKESFPLTVTSAQKNPTAFYLCASSIAPGLAVHEQFFGPGTRLTVL.

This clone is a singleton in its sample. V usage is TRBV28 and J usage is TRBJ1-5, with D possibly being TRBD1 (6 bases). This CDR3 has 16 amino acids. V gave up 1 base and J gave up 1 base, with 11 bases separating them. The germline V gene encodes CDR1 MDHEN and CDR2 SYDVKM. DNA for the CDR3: TGTGCCAGCAGTTTATTGGGGGCCCGAAGCAATCAGCCCCAGCATTTT. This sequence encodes CASSLLGARSNQPQHF.

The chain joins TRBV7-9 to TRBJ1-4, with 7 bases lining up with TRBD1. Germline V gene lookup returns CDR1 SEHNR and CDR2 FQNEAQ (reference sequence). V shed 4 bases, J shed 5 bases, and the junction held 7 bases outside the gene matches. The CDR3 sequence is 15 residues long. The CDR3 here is CASSWDSVTNEKLFF. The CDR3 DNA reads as TGTGCCAGCAGCTGGGACAGCGTTACGAATGAAAAACTGTTTTTT.

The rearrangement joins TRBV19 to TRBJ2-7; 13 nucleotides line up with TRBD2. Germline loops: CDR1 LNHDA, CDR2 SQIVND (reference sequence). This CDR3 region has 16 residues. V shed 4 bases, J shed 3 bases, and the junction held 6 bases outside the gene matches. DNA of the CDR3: TGTGCCAGTAGTACGACTAGCGGGGGGATCCTCTACGAGCAGTACTTC. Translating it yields CASSTTSGGILYEQYF.

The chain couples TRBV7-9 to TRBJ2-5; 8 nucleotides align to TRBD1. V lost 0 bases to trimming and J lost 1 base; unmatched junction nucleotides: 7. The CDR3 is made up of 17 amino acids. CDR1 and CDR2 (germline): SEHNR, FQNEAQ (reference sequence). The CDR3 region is CASSLADRVRSQETQYF. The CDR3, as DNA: TGTGCCAGCAGCTTAGCGGACAGGGTTCGAAGCCAAGAGACCCAGTACTTC.

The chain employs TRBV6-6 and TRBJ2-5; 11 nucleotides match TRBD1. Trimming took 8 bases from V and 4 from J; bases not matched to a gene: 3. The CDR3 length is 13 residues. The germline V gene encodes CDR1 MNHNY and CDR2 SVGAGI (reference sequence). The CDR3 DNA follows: TGTGCCAGCCGGGACAGGGGGGGAGAGACCCAGTACTTC. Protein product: CASRDRGGETQYF.

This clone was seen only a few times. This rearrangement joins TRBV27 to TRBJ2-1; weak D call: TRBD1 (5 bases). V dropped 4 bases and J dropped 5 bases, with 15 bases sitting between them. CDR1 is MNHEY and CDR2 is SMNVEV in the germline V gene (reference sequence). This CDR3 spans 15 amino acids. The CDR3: CASSSIGAGDNEQFF. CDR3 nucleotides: TGTGCCAGCAGTTCTATTGGGGCCGGAGACAATGAGCAGTTCTTC.

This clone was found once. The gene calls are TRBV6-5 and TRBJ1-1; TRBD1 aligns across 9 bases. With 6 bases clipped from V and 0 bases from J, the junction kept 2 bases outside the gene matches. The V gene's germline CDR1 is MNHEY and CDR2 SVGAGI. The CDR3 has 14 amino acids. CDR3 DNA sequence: TGTGCCAGCAGAACAGGGGGCCTGAACACTGAAGCTTTCTTT. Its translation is CASRTGGLNTEAFF.

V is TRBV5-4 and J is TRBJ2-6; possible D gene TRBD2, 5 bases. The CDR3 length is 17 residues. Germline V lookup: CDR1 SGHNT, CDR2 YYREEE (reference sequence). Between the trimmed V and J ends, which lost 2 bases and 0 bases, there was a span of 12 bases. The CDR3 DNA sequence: TGTGCCAGCAGCTTTAGACTAAAGAGCTCTGGGGCCAACGTCCTGACTTTC. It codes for CASSFRLKSSGANVLTF.